This T cell receptor (beta chain) was profiled in a study of shared clonotypes between healthy human individuals. Study-level background: Per donor, CD8 memory used one plate, CD8 naive used two, CD4 memory used three and CD4 naive used three. Study outcomes and limitations: In having few donors, the study represented limited genetic and exposure-history diversity.

Germline V gene data show CDR1 as SGHRS and CDR2 as YFSETQ. The CDR3 runs to 14 residues. Trimming removed 1 base at V and 0 bases at J, with 7 bases between. Each of the donors was a healthy adult who was HIV-negative and had not had a recent acute infection or vaccination. CD4+ cell separation produced CD45RA+ naive and CD45RA-negative memory subsets. Profiling relied on immunoSEQ multiplex PCR, and the TCRdb table lists in-frame clones only, not all of them. The sample carries 1,400,000 or so clones, roughly 98.5% recorded once. A remark on this clone: Its antigen is still unknown.

The sequenced sample consisted of naive CD4+ T cells sorted from blood. Subset reported: CD45RA+ positively selected. The chain uses TRBV5-1 and TRBJ2-5, with D possibly TRBD2 on 5 matching bases. This clonotype originated in a man under 40 in good health. CDR3 sequence reads: CASSLMRDQETQYF. In nucleotides, the CDR3 is TGCGCCAGCAGCTTGATGCGGGACCAAGAGACCCAGTACTTC.